This T cell receptor (beta chain) appears in the sequencing data of a study of blood T cell repertoires in COVID-19. The wider study: Sources were T cells, B-cell-depleted T cells, or PBMCs; the material itself was cDNA or gDNA.

Measured with immunoSEQ multiplex PCR; TCRdb has only the in-frame clones, and not every one. The profile shows some 250,000 clones, 70% to 80% of them singletons. This CDR3 spans 15 amino acids. Germline V gene sequence: CDR1 LNHDA, CDR2 SQIVND (reference sequence). The V end was cut by 7 bases, the J end by 0 bases, with 15 bases between. This TCR was recovered from a woman aged 80 or over with acute or convalescent COVID-19. The specimen sequenced was peripheral blood. The chain combines TRBV19 with TRBJ1-1; D unclear. As DNA, the CDR3 is TGTGCCAGTACCGGCAACAGTTTCATGAACACTGAAGCTTTCTTT. This sequence encodes CASTGNSFMNTEAFF.